This T cell receptor (beta chain) was sequenced for a study of Ad26.COV2.S vaccination and SARS-CoV-2 variants (dated by TCRdb to the early 2020s). The study in broad terms: Donors in the vaccine arm were drawn from COV1001, a phase I-IIa trial of Ad26.COV2.S in healthy adults that was multicentre, randomized, double-blind and placebo-controlled. Ad26.COV2.S was given intramuscularly at 5x10^10 or 1x10^11 viral particles, as a single shot or as two shots 56 days apart. TCRbeta repertoire sequencing served as the tool for gauging how specific and how broad the SARS-CoV-2-reactive T cell receptors were following Ad26.COV2.S vaccination. A total of some 30 samples were included in the TCR-sequenced set, comprising roughly 19 Ad26.COV2.S vaccine recipients, 5 placebo recipients and 8 SARS-CoV-2 convalescent individuals. Trial participants were randomized into five groups of five: low-dose or high-dose Ad26.COV2.S given once or twice, or placebo on both occasions. Blinding of investigators to trial group allocation was maintained during experiments and outcome assessment.

The immunoSEQ Assay was the method used to sequence TCRbeta CDR3 regions. After extraction, genomic DNA underwent amplification by bias-controlled multiplex PCR, followed by high-throughput sequencing. The authors processed their data as follows. To quantify the absolute abundance of every unique TCRbeta CDR3 region, sequences were collapsed and filtered. T cell fraction was estimated by normalization of TCRbeta template counts to usable DNA, with usable DNA being measured through amplification of reference genes present in all nucleated cells. Repertoire TCRs were annotated as SARS-CoV-2-specific by exact matching of V gene, CDR3 amino acid sequence and J gene to a known reactive TCR set. MIRA supplied the reference SARS-CoV-2 TCR set, which was filtered for enrichment in COVID-19-positive ImmuneCODE repertoires so that public or cross-reactive TCRs were removed. Based on the MIRA antigens, annotated TCRs were further analysed at the level of specific ORF or position within ORF. Depth was the summed frequency of annotated unique rearrangements, while breadth was defined as annotated unique rearrangements over total unique productive rearrangements. Group comparisons of TCR breadth used two-sided Wilcoxon rank-sum tests. TCRdb's version of the immuneACCESS table is confined to in-frame rearrangements and falls short of the full clone set. An unresolved V gene accounts for under half of the shortfall where checked; the remainder is of unknown origin. Clone size and V and J calls were adopted from that table, with D and trimming inferred from the DNA. The sample profile shows 200,000 to 250,000 clones; 88% of them were found once. Clones ranked in the top ten supply around 10% of the sample.

Points the paper makes about the study in general: Comparing responses between vaccine doses or regimens was not something the study was powered to do. After vaccination, spike-specific CD8+ and CD4+ T cell responses were reported to show substantial breadth. The authors noted that the TCR breadth and depth analyses may have underestimated total T cell responses. Vaccine and placebo recipients had comparable non-spike TCR breadth, which fits with the vaccine containing only spike. Ad26.COV2.S recipients had higher spike-specific TCR breadth than placebo recipients (P = 0.0014).

According to the study, the label for this sample's treatment or condition signals: 15 to 20 received Ad26.COV2.S at low or high dose, single or two shots; 5 received placebo; per-sample allocation not given. For vaccine and placebo recipients, the sequenced repertoires came from samples collected on day 63 after the first injection. Between 29 July and 7 August 2020, Cohort 1b enrolled about 27 adults aged 18-55 years at one site in Boston, USA. As a vaccine, Ad26.COV2.S was a replication-incompetent adenovirus type 26 vector that expressed a prefusion-stabilized SARS-CoV-2 spike protein derived from the original Wuhan strain. The CDR3, cysteine through phenylalanine, is 16 amino acids long. Only the CDR3 DNA stays, 48 bases, in frame from base 1. Based on the germline V gene (reference sequence), the CDR1 and CDR2 sequences are LNHNV and YYDKDF. V and J are truncated by 0 bases and 6 bases respectively, leaving an intervening sequence of 18 bases.

This clone was detected a few times. The clone's antigen remains unknown. No qualities accompany the bases; no much larger clone lies one base away. The TCR was taken from a person aged 18-65 years who received the Ad26.COV2.S COVID-19 vaccine or a placebo. The chain is assembled from TRBV15 and TRBJ2-7; TRBD2 is perhaps the D gene, given 5 matching bases. The specimen was peripheral blood, collected in a trial of Ad26.COV2.S vaccine versus placebo. The nucleotides are TGTGCCACCAGCAGAGAGGCCGGGATGAGCCTTCTCGAGCAGTACTTC. Its protein reads: CATSREAGMSLLEQYF.